The 10 T cell receptor beta chains presented below share a single source sample, sequenced in a study of CD8+ T cells in alopecia areata (dated by TCRdb to the late 2010s). Cells from mouse cutaneous lymph nodes were pooled, stained for CD4, CD8alpha, NKG2D, NKG2ACE and other markers, and then sorted on a BD Influx. The library was produced with the immunoSEQ multiplex PCR assay. RNA was extracted from all samples and reverse transcribed into cDNA, which served as template for TCR sequencing. TCRdb holds this immuneACCESS table with in-frame rearrangements only. Some clones are missing; in checked studies, unresolved V genes explain under half, and the rest has no known cause. The data for this sample show 200,000 to 300,000 clones, each detected more than once. The top ten clones comprise more than 1% of the sample. Sequences were obtained from CD4+ T cells sorted from a lymph node. These receptors were taken from a C3H/HeJ mouse with alopecia areata. The mouse line in question has MHC haplotype H2-k.

A remark on this clone: Germline and genes here are mouse. The read falls 4 residues short of the CDR3 end, and the missing part is taken from the germline J gene. The V gene is TRBV19, the J gene TRBJ1-1; D ambiguous. The CDR3 covers 15 residues. V lost 0 bases and J lost 0, with 9 bases in between. The germline CDR1 and CDR2 sequences are FNHDT and SITEND (reference sequence). The CDR3 bases that were read are TGTGCCAGCAGTATAGAGGCAACTGCAAACACA. Translating gives CASSIEATANT. The entire CDR3 protein reads CASSIEATANTEVFF.

This clone was seen a handful of times. Each gene name is a mouse one. The read halts 4 residues ahead of the CDR3 end, with the missing end drawn from the germline J gene. V and J are TRBV31 and TRBJ1-2; 7 bases line up with TRBD1. The length of the CDR3 is 11 residues. The germline V gene has CDR1 GKSSPN and CDR2 SITVG. The sequenced part of the CDR3 DNA is TGTGCCTGTTTGGGACAGCCC. It encodes CACLGQP. The whole CDR3 sequence reads CACLGQPDYTF.

Comments on this clone: The gene symbols are mouse symbols. The read ends 4 residues early relative to the CDR3; the germline J gene fills the gap. This rearrangement joins TRBV17 to TRBJ1-2, with D hard to call. From germline, CDR1 is MNHDT and CDR2 YYDKIL. Trimming left V 3 bases short and J 0 bases short, with 8 bases between. The CDR3 runs 14 residues. CDR3 in amino acids: CASSRPDTNSDYTF. The part of the CDR3 DNA that was read is TGTGCTAGCAGTAGGCCAGACACAAACTCC.

On this clone: Genes here carry mouse names. Read coverage stops 4 residues before the CDR3 terminus; the germline J gene supplies the remainder. At the DNA level, this CDR3 is encoded by other sequences in the same sample as well. The chain has TRBV5 and TRBJ2-3, with D perhaps TRBD2 (7 bases). The CDR3 length is 15 residues. V lost 1 base to trimming and J lost 1 base, with 9 bases between them. Per germline, CDR1 LGHNA and CDR2 YNLKQL (reference sequence). The CDR3 DNA, read in part, is TGTGCCAGCAGCCAAGGGGGGGCTGGTGCAGAA. Translation gives CASSQGGAGAE. The entire CDR3 sequence reads CASSQGGAGAETLYF.

Of note for this clone: The genes are named according to mouse. The CDR3 end lies 4 residues beyond the end of the read and is filled in from the germline J gene. The genes are TRBV1 and TRBJ2-7, with 11 bases lining up with TRBD2. After removal of 5 bases from V and 2 bases from J, the junction contained 5 bases not matched to a gene. The CDR3 totals 15 residues. Looked up from germline, CDR1 is NSQYPW and CDR2 is LRSPGD (reference sequence). Incomplete CDR3 DNA: TGCACCTGCAGTCGTCCGGGACTGGGGGCCTAT. Its translation is CTCSRPGLGAY. The whole CDR3 region reads CTCSRPGLGAYEQYF.

Only a few counts were recorded for this clone. Gene labels here are mouse ones. The CDR3 goes on 4 residues after the read ends, and that part is filled in from the germline J gene. The chain combines TRBV5 with TRBJ2-7; D is uncertain. The CDR3 is made up of 13 amino acids. Germline V gene data show CDR1 as LGHNA and CDR2 as YNLKQL (reference sequence). The CDR3 reads CASSQGSPYEQYF. The DNA read from the CDR3 is TGTGCCAGCAGCCAAGGGTCTCCTTAT.

For this clone: Gene labels here are mouse ones. The missing CDR3 end, 4 residues past where the read stops, is filled in from the germline J gene. This same CDR3 is encoded by further DNA sequences in the sample. This chain connects TRBV19 to TRBJ1-1; D is perhaps TRBD1 (6 bases). Germline V gene sequence: CDR1 FNHDT, CDR2 SITEND (reference sequence). The V gene lost 5 bases and the J gene lost 0 bases, with 11 bases spanning the gap. The CDR3 is made up of 14 amino acids. CDR3 protein: CASRRDTTNTEVFF. The CDR3 bases that were read are TGTGCCAGCAGAAGGGACACTACAAACACA.

This clone has more than one count but fewer than ten. The germline and genes are mouse ones. The read comes to an end 4 residues before the CDR3 does, leaving the germline J gene to fill in the end. The J gene is TRBJ2-3, the V gene TRBV17; 12 nucleotides agree with TRBD1. The V and J ends lost 6 bases and 1 base, in that order; junction bases with no gene match: 5. Germline-derived CDR1 and CDR2 are MNHDT and YYDKIL. This CDR3 region has 16 residues. CDR3 bases read: TGTGCTAGCAGCTTGGGACAGGGGGCCGGTGCAGAA. This gives the protein CASSLGQGAGAE. The CDR3 as a whole reads CASSLGQGAGAETLYF. Based on the CDR3 plus reference TRBV17 and TRBJ2-3, the full variable domain is DTTVKQNPRYKLARVGKPVNLICSQTMNHDTMYWYQKKPNQAPKLLLFYYDKILNREADTFEKFQSSRPNNSFCSLYIGSAGLEYSAMYLCASSLGQGAGAETLYFGSGTRLTVL.

For this clone: Any gene name here is a mouse gene name. The read falls 4 residues short of the CDR3 end, and the missing part is taken from the germline J gene. This chain joins TRBV31 and TRBJ2-5; 9 nucleotides agree with TRBD2. This CDR3 has 14 residues. Germline V gives CDR1 GKSSPN, CDR2 SITVG. The DNA read from the CDR3 is TGTGCCTGGAGTCTCCTGGGGGGGGGAGAC. Amino acids: CAWSLLGGGD. The whole CDR3 region reads CAWSLLGGGDTQYF. Complete variable domain (other parts from reference TRBV31 and TRBJ2-5): AQTIHQWPVAEIKAVGSPLSLGCTIKGKSSPNLYWYWQATGGTLQQLFYSITVGQVESVVQLNLSASRPKDDQFILSTEKLLLSHSGFYLCAWSLLGGGDTQYFGPGTRLLVL.

For this clone: The gene symbols are mouse symbols. From the germline J gene comes the end of the CDR3, since the read stops 4 residues before it. The sample has other DNA sequences that encode this CDR3 too. The rearrangement joins TRBV13-1 to TRBJ2-2; 10 nucleotides agree with TRBD2. The CDR3 totals 16 residues. Germline V gives CDR1 NSHNY, CDR2 SYGAGN. V lost 1 base, J lost 2 bases, and 2 bases stayed unmatched. Here the CDR3 reads CASSDLGGRNTGQLYF. CDR3 DNA, as far as it was read: TGTGCCAGCAGTGATCTGGGGGGGCGCAACACCGGG.